These 9 T cell receptor beta chains share one sample of origin, sequenced in a study of technical replicates of blood from a few donors. The data were produced by immunoSEQ multiplex PCR, yet TCRdb's version contains in-frame clones alone and is incomplete. The repertoire holds approximately 79,000 clones, with nearly 98% as singletons. The sample taken for sequencing was T cells isolated from PBMCs. Every receptor here comes from a human donor in good health.

The chain has TRBV6-5 and TRBJ2-7, with 10 bases that match TRBD1. The CDR3 runs to 16 residues. Germline lookup yields CDR1 MNHEY and CDR2 SVGAGI. Trimming cost V 0 bases and J 4 bases; bases outside gene matches: 6. The CDR3 is CASSYSSDRGLYEQYF. The CDR3 DNA follows: TGTGCCAGCAGTTACTCGAGTGACAGGGGGCTATACGAGCAGTACTTC.

This clone was picked up one time. V is TRBV14 and J is TRBJ2-7; TRBD1 is a possible D gene (5 bases). From germline, CDR1 is SGHDN and CDR2 FVKESK. Trimming cost V 2 bases and J 7 bases, with 15 bases left between them. CDR3 length equals 14 residues. The CDR3 loop reads CASSQIFRDQEQYF. The CDR3 bases are TGTGCCAGCAGCCAAATATTCAGGGATCAGGAGCAGTACTTC. The entire variable domain, with the rest obtained from reference TRBV14 and TRBJ2-7, is as follows: EAGVTQFPSHSVIEKGQTVTLRCDPISGHDNLYWYRRVMGKEIKFLLHFVKESKQDESGMPNNRFLAERTGGTYSTLKVQPAELEDSGVYFCASSQIFRDQEQYFGPGTRLTVT.

The chain couples TRBV27 to TRBJ2-5, with 14 nucleotides matching TRBD2. CDR1 is MNHEY and CDR2 is SMNVEV in the germline V gene (reference sequence). The CDR3 has 17 residues. With V trimmed by 6 bases and J by 4 bases, 10 bases remained unmatched. Here the CDR3 DNA reads TGTGCCAGCAGCCTAGGGACTAGCGGGAGAACAAGAGAGACCCAGTACTTC. Its translation: CASSLGTSGRTRETQYF.

This clone has a single count. V is TRBV5-1 and J is TRBJ2-3; 8 bases are a match to TRBD2. Germline CDR1 is SGHRS and CDR2 is YFSETQ. Losses at the gene ends were 3 bases for V and 1 base for J; bases not matched to a gene: 1. The CDR3 loop spans 14 amino acids. The CDR3 sequence is CASSSTSGTDTQYF. The CDR3 DNA is TGCGCCAGCAGCTCGACTAGCGGCACAGATACGCAGTATTTT.

The V gene is TRBV30, the J gene TRBJ1-2, with D possibly matching TRBD1 (6 bases). Trimming pared 8 bases from V and 6 bases from J, leaving 10 bases between. CDR3 length: 10 amino acids. Per the germline V gene, CDR1 is GTSNPN and CDR2 is SVGIG (reference sequence). The CDR3 bases are TGTGCCGCGACAGGACATGGCTACACCTTC. Translation gives CAATGHGYTF.

The rearrangement uses TRBV13 and TRBJ2-2, with a weak D call TRBD1 (5 bases). In germline, CDR1 is PRHDT, CDR2 FYEKMQ (reference sequence). There are 16 residues in the CDR3. Trimming took off 0 bases at V and 5 bases at J, with 13 bases between the two ends. CDR3 loop: CASSLGGGARTGELFF. In DNA, the CDR3 is TGTGCCAGCAGCTTAGGAGGTGGGGCTCGGACCGGGGAGCTGTTTTTT.

V is TRBV4-2 and J is TRBJ2-5, with TRBD2 matching over 8 bases. CDR1 and CDR2 from the germline V gene are LGHNA and YNFKEQ. V shed 1 base and J 4 bases; nucleotides not matched to a gene: 5. There are 15 residues in the CDR3. CDR3 region: CASSQGAGDRETQYF. CDR3 DNA: TGTGCCAGCAGCCAAGGAGCGGGAGACCGAGAGACCCAGTACTTC.

The rearrangement links TRBV5-1 to TRBJ2-7; weak D call: TRBD2 (5 bases). Germline loops: CDR1 SGHRS, CDR2 YFSETQ. CDR3 size: 14 residues. V shed 2 bases and J shed 2 bases, with 11 bases lying between them. CDR3: CASSFDGSTYEQYF. As DNA, the CDR3 is TGCGCCAGCAGCTTCGATGGGAGCACCTACGAGCAGTACTTC.

This clone was detected once. The rearrangement joins TRBV18 to TRBJ1-4; D uncertain. Trimming pared 4 bases from V and 7 bases from J, leaving 7 bases between. The germline CDR1 and CDR2 sequences are KGHSH and LQKENI. This CDR3 contains 12 residues. CDR3 sequence: CASSRGFEKLFF. In DNA, the CDR3 is TGTGCCAGCTCACGAGGGTTTGAAAAACTGTTTTTT. Looking up the rest from reference TRBV18 and TRBJ1-4 gives the full variable domain: NAGVMQNPRHLVRRRGQEARLRCSPMKGHSHVYWYRQLPEEGLKFMVYLQKENIIDESGMPKERFSAEFPKEGPSILRIQQVVRGDSAAYFCASSRGFEKLFFGSGTQLSVL.